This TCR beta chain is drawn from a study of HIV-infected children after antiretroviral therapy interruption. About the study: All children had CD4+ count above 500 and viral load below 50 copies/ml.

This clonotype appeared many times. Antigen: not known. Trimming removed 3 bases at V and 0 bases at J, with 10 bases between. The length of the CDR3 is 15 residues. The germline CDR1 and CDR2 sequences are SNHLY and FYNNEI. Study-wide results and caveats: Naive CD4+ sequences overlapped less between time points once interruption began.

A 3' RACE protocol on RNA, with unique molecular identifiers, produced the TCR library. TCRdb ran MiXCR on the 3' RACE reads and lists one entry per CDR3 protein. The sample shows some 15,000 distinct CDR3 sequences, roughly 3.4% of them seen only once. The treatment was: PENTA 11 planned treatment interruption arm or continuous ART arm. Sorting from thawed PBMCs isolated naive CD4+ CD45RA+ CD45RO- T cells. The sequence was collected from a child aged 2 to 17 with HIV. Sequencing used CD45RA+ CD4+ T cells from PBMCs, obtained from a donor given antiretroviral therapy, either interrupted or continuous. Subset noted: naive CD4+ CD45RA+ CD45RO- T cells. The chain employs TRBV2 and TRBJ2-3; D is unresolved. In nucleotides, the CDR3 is TGTGCCAGCAGTGAGGCACGTTTGAGCACAGATACGCAGTATTTT. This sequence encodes CASSEARLSTDTQYF.